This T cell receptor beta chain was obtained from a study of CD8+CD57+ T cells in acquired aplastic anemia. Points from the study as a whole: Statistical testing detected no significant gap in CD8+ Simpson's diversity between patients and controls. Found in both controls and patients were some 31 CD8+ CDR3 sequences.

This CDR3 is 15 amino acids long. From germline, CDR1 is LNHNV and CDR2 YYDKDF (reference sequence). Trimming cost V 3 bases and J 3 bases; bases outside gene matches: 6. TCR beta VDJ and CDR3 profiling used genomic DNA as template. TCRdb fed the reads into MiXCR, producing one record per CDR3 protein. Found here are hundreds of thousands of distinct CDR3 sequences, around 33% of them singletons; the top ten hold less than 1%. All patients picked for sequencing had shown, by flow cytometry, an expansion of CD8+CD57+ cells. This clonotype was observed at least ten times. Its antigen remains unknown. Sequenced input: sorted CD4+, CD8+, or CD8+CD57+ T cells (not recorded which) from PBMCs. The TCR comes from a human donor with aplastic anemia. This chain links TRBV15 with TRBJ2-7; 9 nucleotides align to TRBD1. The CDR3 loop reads CATSSQTGGVYEQYF. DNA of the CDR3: TGTGCCACCAGCAGCCAGACAGGGGGGGTCTACGAGCAGTACTTC.